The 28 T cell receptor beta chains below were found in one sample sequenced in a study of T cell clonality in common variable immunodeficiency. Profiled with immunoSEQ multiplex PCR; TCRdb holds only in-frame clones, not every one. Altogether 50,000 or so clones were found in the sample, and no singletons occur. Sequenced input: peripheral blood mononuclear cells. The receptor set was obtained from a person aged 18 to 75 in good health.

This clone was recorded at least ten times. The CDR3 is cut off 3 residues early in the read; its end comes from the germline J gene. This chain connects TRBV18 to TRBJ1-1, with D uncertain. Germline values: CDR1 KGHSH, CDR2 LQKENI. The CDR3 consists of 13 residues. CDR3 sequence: CASSPPVQRVAFF. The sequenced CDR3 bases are TGTGCCAGCTCACCACCAGTCCAACGCGTA.

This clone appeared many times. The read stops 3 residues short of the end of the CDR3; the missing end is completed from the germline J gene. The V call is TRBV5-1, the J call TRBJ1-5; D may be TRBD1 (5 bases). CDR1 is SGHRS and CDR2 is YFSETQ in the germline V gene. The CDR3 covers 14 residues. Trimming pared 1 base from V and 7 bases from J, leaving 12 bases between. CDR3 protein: CASSLYPGRQPQHF. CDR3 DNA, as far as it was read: TGCGCCAGCAGCTTGTATCCAGGGAGGCAGCCC.

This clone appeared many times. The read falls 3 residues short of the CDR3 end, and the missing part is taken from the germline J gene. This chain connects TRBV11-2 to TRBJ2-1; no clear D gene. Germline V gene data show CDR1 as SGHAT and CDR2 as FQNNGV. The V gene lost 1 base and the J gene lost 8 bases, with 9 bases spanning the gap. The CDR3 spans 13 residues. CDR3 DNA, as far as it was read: TGTGCCAGCAGCTTAGGGCCCAACGATGAG. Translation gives CASSLGPNDE. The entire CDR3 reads CASSLGPNDEQFF.

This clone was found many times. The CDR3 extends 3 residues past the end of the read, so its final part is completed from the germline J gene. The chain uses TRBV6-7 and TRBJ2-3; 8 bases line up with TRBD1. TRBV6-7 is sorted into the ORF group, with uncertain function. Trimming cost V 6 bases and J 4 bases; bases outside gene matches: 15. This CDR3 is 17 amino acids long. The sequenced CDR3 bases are TGTGCCAGCAGCCCCGTAGGACAGGGTCTCTCTCCAGATACG. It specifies CASSPVGQGLSPDT. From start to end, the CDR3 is CASSPVGQGLSPDTQYF.

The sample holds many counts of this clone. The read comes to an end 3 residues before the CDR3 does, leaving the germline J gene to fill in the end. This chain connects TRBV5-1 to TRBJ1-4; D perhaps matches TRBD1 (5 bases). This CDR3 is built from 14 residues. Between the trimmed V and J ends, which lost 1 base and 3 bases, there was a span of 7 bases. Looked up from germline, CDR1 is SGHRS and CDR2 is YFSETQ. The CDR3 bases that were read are TGCGCCAGCAGCTTGACAGGATCTAATGAAAAA. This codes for CASSLTGSNEK. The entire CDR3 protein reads CASSLTGSNEKLFF.

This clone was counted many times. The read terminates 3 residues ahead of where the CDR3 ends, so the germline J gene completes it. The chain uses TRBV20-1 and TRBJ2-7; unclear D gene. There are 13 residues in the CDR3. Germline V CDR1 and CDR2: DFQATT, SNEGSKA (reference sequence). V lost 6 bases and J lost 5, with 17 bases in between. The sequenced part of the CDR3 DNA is TGCAGTGCGCCCCCGGGTAAAGAGGACGAG. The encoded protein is CSAPPGKEDE. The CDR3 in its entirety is CSAPPGKEDEQYF.

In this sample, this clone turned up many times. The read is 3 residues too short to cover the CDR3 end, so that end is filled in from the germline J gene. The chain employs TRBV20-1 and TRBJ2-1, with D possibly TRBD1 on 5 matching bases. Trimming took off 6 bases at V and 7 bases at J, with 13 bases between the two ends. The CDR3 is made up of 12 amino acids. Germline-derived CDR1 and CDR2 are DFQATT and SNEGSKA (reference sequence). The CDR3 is CSARTGHNEQFF. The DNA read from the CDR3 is TGCAGTGCCCGCACCGGACATAATGAG.

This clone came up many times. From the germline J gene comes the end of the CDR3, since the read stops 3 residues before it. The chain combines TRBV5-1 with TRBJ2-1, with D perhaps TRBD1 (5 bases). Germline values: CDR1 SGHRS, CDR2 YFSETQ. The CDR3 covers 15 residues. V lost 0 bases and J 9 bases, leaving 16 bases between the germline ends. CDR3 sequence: CASSLGREHSGEQFF. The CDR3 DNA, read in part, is TGCGCCAGCAGCTTGGGCAGGGAACATAGTGGTGAG.

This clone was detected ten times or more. The sequenced part of the CDR3 DNA is TGCGCCAGCAGCTCTAAAGGGACAGCAACTAATGAAAAA. Protein sequence: CASSSKGTATNEK. The full CDR3 is CASSSKGTATNEKLFF. This chain joins TRBV5-1 and TRBJ1-4, with TRBD1 matching 7 bases. The missing CDR3 end, 3 residues past where the read stops, is filled in from the germline J gene. The V gene end was trimmed by 3 bases and the J gene end by 0 bases; junction bases not matched to a gene: 5. Germline CDR1 reads SGHRS; CDR2 reads YFSETQ. CDR3 length: 16 residues.

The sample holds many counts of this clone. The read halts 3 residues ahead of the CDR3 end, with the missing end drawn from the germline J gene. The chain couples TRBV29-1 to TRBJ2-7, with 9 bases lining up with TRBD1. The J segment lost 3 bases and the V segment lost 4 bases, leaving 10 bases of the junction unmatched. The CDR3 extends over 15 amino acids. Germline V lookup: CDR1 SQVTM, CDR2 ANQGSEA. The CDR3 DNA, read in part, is TGCAGCGTTGTTTTCAGGGACAGGGCGATCTACGAG. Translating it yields CSVVFRDRAIYE. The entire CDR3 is CSVVFRDRAIYEQYF.

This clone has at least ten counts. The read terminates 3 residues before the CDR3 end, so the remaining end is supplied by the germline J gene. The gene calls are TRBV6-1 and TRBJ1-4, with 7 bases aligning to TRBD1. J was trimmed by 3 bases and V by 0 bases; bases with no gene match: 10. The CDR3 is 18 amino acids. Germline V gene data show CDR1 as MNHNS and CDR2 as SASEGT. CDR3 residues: CASSEARFVGQPNEKLFF. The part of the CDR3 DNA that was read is TGTGCCAGCAGTGAAGCGCGATTTGTGGGACAGCCTAATGAAAAA.

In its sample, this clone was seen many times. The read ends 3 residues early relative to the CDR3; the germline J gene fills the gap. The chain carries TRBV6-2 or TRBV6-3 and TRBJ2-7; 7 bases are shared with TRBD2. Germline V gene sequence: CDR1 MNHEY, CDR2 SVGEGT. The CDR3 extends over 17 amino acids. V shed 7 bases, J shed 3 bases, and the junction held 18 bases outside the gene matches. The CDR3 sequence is CASKSSAPGLLHYEQYF. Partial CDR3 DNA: TGTGCCAGCAAGAGTTCGGCCCCGGGACTACTCCACTACGAG.

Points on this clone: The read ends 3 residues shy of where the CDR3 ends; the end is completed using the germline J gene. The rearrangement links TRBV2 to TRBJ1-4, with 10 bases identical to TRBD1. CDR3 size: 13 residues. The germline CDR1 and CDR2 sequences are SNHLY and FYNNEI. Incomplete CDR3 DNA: TGTGCCATCCCGGGACAGGGGAATTCACCA. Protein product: CAIPGQGNSP. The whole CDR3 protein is CAIPGQGNSPLFF.

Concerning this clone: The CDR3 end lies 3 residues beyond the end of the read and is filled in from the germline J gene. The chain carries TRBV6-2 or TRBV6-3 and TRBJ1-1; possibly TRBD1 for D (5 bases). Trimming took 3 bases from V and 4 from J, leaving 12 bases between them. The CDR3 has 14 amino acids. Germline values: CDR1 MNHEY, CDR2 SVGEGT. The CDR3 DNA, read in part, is TGTGCCAGCAGTTATCAGGGATTAGTCACTGAA. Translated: CASSYQGLVTE. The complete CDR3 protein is CASSYQGLVTEAFF.

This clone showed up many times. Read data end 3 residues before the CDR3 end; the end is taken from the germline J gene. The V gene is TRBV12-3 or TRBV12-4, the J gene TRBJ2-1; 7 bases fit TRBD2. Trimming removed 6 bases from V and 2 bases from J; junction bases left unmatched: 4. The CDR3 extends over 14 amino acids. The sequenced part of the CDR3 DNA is TGTGCCAGCAGAGCTAGCGGAGCCTACAATGAG. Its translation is CASRASGAYNE. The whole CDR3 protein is CASRASGAYNEQFF.

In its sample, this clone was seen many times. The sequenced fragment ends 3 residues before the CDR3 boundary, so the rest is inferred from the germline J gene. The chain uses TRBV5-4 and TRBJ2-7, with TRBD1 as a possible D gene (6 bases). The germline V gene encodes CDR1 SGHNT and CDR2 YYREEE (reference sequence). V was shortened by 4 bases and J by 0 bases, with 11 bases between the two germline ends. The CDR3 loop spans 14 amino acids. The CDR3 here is CASSLRDNSYEQYF. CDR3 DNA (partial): TGTGCCAGCAGCCTCCGGGACAACTCCTACGAG. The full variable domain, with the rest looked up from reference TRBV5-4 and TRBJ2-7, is ETGVTQSPTHLIKTRGQQVTLRCSSQSGHNTVSWYQQALGQGPQFIFQYYREEENGRGNFPPRFSGLQFPNYSSELNVNALELDDSALYLCASSLRDNSYEQYFGPGTRLTVT.

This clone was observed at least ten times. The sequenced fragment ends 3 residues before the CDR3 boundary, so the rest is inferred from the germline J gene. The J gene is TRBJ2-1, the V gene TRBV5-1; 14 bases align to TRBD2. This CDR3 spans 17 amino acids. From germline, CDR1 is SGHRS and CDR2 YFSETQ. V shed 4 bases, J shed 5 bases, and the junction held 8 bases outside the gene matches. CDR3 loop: CASSLGTSGGLNNEQFF. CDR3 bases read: TGCGCCAGCAGCCTGGGGACTAGCGGGGGACTAAACAATGAG.

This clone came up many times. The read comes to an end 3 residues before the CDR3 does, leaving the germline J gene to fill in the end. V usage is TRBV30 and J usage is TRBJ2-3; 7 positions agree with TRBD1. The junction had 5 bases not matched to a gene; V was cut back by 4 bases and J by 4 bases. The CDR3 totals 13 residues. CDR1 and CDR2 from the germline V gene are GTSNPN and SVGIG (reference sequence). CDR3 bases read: TGTGCCTGGACAAACAGGGGTCCAGATACG. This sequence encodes CAWTNRGPDT. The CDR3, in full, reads CAWTNRGPDTQYF.

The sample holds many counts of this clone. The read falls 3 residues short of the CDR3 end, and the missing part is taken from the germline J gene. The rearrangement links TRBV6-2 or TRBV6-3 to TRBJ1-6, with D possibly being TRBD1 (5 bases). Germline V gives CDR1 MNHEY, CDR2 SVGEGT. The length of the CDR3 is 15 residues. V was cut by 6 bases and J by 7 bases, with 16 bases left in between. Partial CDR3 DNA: TGTGCCAGCAGCATACCAGGGAATGGCAATTCACCC. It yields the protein CASSIPGNGNSP. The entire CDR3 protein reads CASSIPGNGNSPLHF.

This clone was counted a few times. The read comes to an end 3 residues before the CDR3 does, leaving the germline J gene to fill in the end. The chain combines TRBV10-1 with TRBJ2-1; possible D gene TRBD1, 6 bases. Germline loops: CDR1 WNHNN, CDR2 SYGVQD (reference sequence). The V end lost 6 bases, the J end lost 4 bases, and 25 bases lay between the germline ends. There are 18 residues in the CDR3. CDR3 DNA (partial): TGCGCCAGCAGCCCGGGACACCAAGGGGCGAGGGGGTACAATGAG. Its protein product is CASSPGHQGARGYNE. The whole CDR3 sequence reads CASSPGHQGARGYNEQFF.

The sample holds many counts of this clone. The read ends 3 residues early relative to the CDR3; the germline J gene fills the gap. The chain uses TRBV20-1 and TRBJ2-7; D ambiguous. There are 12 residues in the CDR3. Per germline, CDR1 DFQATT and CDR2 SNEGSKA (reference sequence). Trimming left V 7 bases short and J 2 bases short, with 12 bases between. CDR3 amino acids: CSVPGLAYEQYF. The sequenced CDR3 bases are TGCAGTGTGCCAGGTCTGGCCTACGAG.

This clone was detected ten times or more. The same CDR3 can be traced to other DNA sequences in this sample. Here the CDR3 reads CASSLGGQEGRALHF. The DNA read from the CDR3 is TGTGCCAGCAGCTTAGGGGGACAGGAGGGCAGGGCC. This rearrangement joins TRBV7-9 to TRBJ1-6; TRBD1 matches 8 bases. The read stops 3 residues short of the end of the CDR3; the missing end is completed from the germline J gene. The CDR3 covers 15 residues. Germline CDR1 and CDR2: SEHNR and FQNEAQ (reference sequence).

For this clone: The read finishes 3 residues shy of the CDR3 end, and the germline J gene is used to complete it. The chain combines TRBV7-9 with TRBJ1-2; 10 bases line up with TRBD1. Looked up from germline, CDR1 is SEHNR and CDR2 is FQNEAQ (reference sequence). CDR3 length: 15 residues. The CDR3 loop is CASSQWDRGGNDYTF. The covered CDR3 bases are TGTGCCAGCAGCCAGTGGGACAGGGGAGGCAATGAC.

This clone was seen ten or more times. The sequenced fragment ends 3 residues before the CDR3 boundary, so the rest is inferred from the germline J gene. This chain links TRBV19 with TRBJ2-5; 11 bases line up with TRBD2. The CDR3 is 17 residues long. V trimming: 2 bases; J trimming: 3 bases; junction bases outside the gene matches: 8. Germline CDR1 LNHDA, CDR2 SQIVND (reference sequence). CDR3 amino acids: CASSISASGGLKETQYF. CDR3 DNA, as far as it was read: TGTGCCAGTAGTATATCGGCTAGCGGGGGGCTCAAAGAGACC.

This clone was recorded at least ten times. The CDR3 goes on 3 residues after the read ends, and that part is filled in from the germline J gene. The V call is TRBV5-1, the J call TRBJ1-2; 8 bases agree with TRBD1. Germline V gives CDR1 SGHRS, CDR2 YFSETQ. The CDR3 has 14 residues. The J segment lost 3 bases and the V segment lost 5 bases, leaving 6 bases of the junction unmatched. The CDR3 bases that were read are TGCGCCAGCAGTCCGGACAGGGCTCACTATGGC. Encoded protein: CASSPDRAHYG. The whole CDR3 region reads CASSPDRAHYGYTF.

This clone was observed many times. The DNA read from the CDR3 is TGTGCCAGTAGTATGGACAGGGGATCTCCACAAGAGACC. It translates to CASSMDRGSPQET. The entire CDR3 protein is CASSMDRGSPQETQYF. This rearrangement joins TRBV19 to TRBJ2-5; 9 bases fit TRBD1. The read falls 3 residues short of the CDR3 end, and the missing part is taken from the germline J gene. Germline CDR1 and CDR2: LNHDA and SQIVND (reference sequence). The CDR3 loop spans 16 amino acids. With 3 bases clipped from V and 2 bases from J, the junction kept 7 bases outside the gene matches.

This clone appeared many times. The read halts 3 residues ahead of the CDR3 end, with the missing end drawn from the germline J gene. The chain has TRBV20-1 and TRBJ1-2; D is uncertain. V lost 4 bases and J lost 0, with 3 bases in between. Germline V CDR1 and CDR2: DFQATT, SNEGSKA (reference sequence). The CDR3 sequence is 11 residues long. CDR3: CSANTNYGYTF. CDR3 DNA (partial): TGCAGTGCTAACACTAACTATGGC.

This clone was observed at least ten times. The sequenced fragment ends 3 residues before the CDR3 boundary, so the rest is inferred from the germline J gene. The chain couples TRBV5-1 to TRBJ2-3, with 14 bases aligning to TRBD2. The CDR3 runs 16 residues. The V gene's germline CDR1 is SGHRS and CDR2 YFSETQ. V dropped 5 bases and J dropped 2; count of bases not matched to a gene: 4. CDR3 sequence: CASSATSGGATDTQYF. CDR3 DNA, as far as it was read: TGCGCCAGCAGTGCGACTAGCGGGGGGGCCACAGATACG.